This TCR beta chain was captured in a study of blood T cell repertoires in COVID-19 (TCRdb year 2020). In the study overall: Samples from collaborators originated in the United States, Italy and Spain and spanned both the acute and convalescent phases of COVID-19. Nearly every sample came with metadata listing a de-identified subject ID, COVID-19 status, age in years and sex. The samples were drawn from the first 160 participants of the ongoing ImmuneRACE study and from roughly 1,300 subjects provided by 6 global collaborators. The prospective study material was composed of cDNA or gDNA derived from T cells, B-cell-depleted T cells, or PBMCs. Where HLA class I and class II types were available, the types were taken from metadata supplied by the sample provider, not from assay-based typing. Deeply sampled blood TCRbeta repertoires from subjects exposed to, actively infected with, or recovered from COVID-19 were included in the dataset. The repertoires were released in a freely available public database meant as a resource for research on the immune response to SARS-CoV-2.

As regards this clone: Its specific antigen is unknown. No base qualities exist here, and no much larger clone lies one base off it.

The immunoSEQ Assay, a bias-controlled multiplex PCR, was used to amplify TCRbeta CDR3 regions from genomic DNA. The source study handled its data this way. The number of nucleated cells in each sample was estimated from the amplification of reference gene primers within the assay. To quantify the absolute abundance of each unique TCRbeta CDR3 rearrangement, sequence reads were collapsed and filtered. For each sample, productive Simpson clonality was calculated by taking the square root of Simpson's diversity index across productive rearrangements. In its TCRdb copy, this immuneACCESS table keeps in-frame sequences only and misses some clones. Where compared with another copy, unresolved V genes explain less than half of these, and the others have no known cause. Clone size and V and J calls were adopted from that table, with D and trimming inferred from the DNA. In this sample the table shows approximately 150,000 clones, roughly four fifths of which occur a single time. Approximately 14% of the sample belongs to the ten largest clones.

Based on the germline V gene, the CDR1 and CDR2 sequences are SGHRS and YFSETQ. The CDR3 numbers 15 residues from cysteine through phenylalanine. Here the CDR3 DNA is all that survives: 45 bases in frame from base 1. V and J are truncated by 1 base and 0 bases respectively, leaving an intervening sequence of 8 bases. Each collaborating institution followed its own protocols to collect whole blood in K2EDTA tubes. Collaborator samples were shipped for TCRbeta analysis as frozen whole blood, isolated PBMCs, or DNA extracted from either sample type. What the study reported, not specific to this receptor: How much clinical and demographic metadata was included differed by source and by participant, and the metadata was provided uncurated.

The chain links TRBV5-1 with TRBJ1-3, with no confident D gene call. The sequenced sample consisted of peripheral blood. This sequence was found in a human donor with acute or convalescent COVID-19. The donor label of this sample is uncertain. The CDR3 here reads CASSLSGISGNTIYF. The DNA sequence reads TGCGCCAGCAGCTTGTCGGGGATCTCTGGAAACACCATATATTTT.